The present T cell receptor beta chain was sequenced within a study of blood T cell repertoires in COVID-19. Trimming cost V 2 bases and J 4 bases; bases outside gene matches: 12. CDR3 size: 17 residues. CDR1 and CDR2 from the germline V gene are SGHRS and YFSETQ. TCRdb keeps only in-frame clones here, not all; method: immunoSEQ multiplex PCR. The profile shows roughly 200,000 clones, roughly 80% of them singletons. Exposed study participants had met a COVID-19 case within 2 weeks before entry. This TCR was recovered from a woman in her fifties or sixties who had been exposed to COVID-19. This chain connects TRBV5-1 to TRBJ1-1; 9 positions match TRBD1. The sample was PBMCs or T cells enriched from blood (not recorded which). In nucleotides, the CDR3 is TGCGCCAGCAGCTTAACCTTACAGGGGGCAATAGGCACTGAAGCTTTCTTT. Translated, it gives CASSLTLQGAIGTEAFF.